The 16 T cell receptor beta chains below all came from one sample that was sequenced in a study of T cell clonality in common variable immunodeficiency. Their target antigens are unknown. Study-level points and caveats: In common variable immunodeficiency, TCR beta chains reportedly carried fewer deletions and N-nucleotide insertions.

The protocol was immunoSEQ multiplex PCR, while the TCRdb copy is restricted to in-frame clones and leaves out a portion. There are 30,000 to 35,000 clones in the sample, none observed a single time. Sequenced sample: peripheral blood mononuclear cells. Source of these receptors: a human donor with common variable immunodeficiency.

As regards this clone: The CDR3 is cut off 3 residues early in the read; its end comes from the germline J gene. This chain connects TRBV7-9 to TRBJ1-2; maybe TRBD1 (6 bases). Germline CDR1 is SEHNR and CDR2 is FQNEAQ (reference sequence). V lost 0 bases to trimming and J lost 2 bases, with 10 bases between them. The CDR3 is made up of 15 amino acids. CDR3 DNA, as far as it was read: TGTGCCAGCAGCTTAGCCCATGGACAGAACTATGGC. Translation: CASSLAHGQNYG. The entire CDR3 is CASSLAHGQNYGYTF.

Note on this clone: The CDR3 goes on 3 residues after the read ends, and that part is filled in from the germline J gene. The J gene is TRBJ1-2, the V gene TRBV11-1, with no clear D. CDR1 SGHAT and CDR2 FQDESV come from the germline V gene (reference sequence). Deletions cut 1 base from V and 0 bases from J, with 3 bases between. The CDR3 is made up of 13 amino acids. Incomplete CDR3 DNA: TGTGCCAGCAGCTTAGTATCTAACTATGGC. This codes for CASSLVSNYG. Given in full, the CDR3 is CASSLVSNYGYTF. Supplemented by reference TRBV11-1 and TRBJ1-2, the full variable domain reads EAEVAQSPRYKITEKSQAVAFWCDPISGHATLYWYRQILGQGPELLVQFQDESVVDDSQLPKDRFSAERLKGVDSTLKIQPAELGDSAMYLCASSLVSNYGYTFGSGTRLTVV.

This clone appeared many times. With the read ending 3 residues before the CDR3 end, the germline J gene is used to fill in that end. The genes are TRBV7-9 and TRBJ2-1; 9 bases match TRBD2. Germline assignment: CDR1 SEHNR and CDR2 FQNEAQ (reference sequence). The CDR3 runs to 14 residues. V trimming: 5 bases; J trimming: 8 bases; junction bases outside the gene matches: 7. CDR3 loop: CASSLSGRSDEQFF. The sequenced part of the CDR3 DNA is TGTGCCAGCAGCCTTAGCGGGAGATCGGATGAG. The whole variable domain, remainder taken from reference TRBV7-9 and TRBJ2-1, is DTGVSQNPRHKITKRGQNVTFRCDPISEHNRLYWYRQTLGQGPEFLTYFQNEAQLEKSRLLSDRFSAERPKGSFSTLEIQRTEQGDSAMYLCASSLSGRSDEQFFGPGTRLTVL.

Turning to this clone: The CDR3 end lies 3 residues beyond the end of the read and is filled in from the germline J gene. J is TRBJ2-7 and V is TRBV2, with TRBD1 as a possible D gene (5 bases). Germline assignment: CDR1 SNHLY and CDR2 FYNNEI. The CDR3 runs to 15 residues. The V and J ends lost 2 bases and 2 bases respectively, with 13 bases between them. The CDR3 region is CASSENRQITYEQYF. CDR3 DNA, as far as it was read: TGTGCCAGCAGTGAAAACCGACAGATTACCTACGAG. The full variable domain, with the rest looked up from reference TRBV2 and TRBJ2-7, is EPEVTQTPSHQVTQMGQEVILRCVPISNHLYFYWYRQILGQKVEFLVSFYNNEISEKSEIFDDQFSVERPDGSNFTLKIRSTKLEDSAMYFCASSENRQITYEQYFGPGTRLTVT.

Comment on this clone: The CDR3 goes on 3 residues after the read ends, and that part is filled in from the germline J gene. The chain combines TRBV19 with TRBJ2-1; TRBD2 agrees at 8 bases. The germline gives CDR1 LNHDA, CDR2 SQIVND (reference sequence). The CDR3 sequence is 13 residues long. Unmatched junction bases numbered 3, after V lost 3 bases and J lost 8 bases. The sequenced part of the CDR3 DNA is TGTGCCAGTAGTATGACTAGCGTCGATGAG. This sequence encodes CASSMTSVDE. In full, the CDR3 is CASSMTSVDEQFF.

This clone appeared many times. The read stops 3 residues short of the end of the CDR3; the missing end is completed from the germline J gene. The rearrangement uses TRBV11-2 and TRBJ2-7; D not resolved. This CDR3 comprises 13 residues. Germline CDR1 is SGHAT and CDR2 is FQNNGV. Trimming shortened V by 3 bases and J by 5 bases, and 11 bases separated the two germline ends. The covered CDR3 bases are TGTGCCAGCAGCTTCGGTCTTCTCGACGAG. It specifies CASSFGLLDE. The full CDR3 reads CASSFGLLDEQYF.

Concerning this clone itself: With the read ending 3 residues before the CDR3 end, the germline J gene is used to fill in that end. This chain uses TRBV7-6 with TRBJ2-5; 7 bases are a match to TRBD1. The CDR3 totals 15 residues. J lost 1 base, V lost 0 bases, and 2 bases had no gene match. The germline CDR1 and CDR2 sequences are SGHVS and FNYEAQ. The part of the CDR3 DNA that was read is TGTGCCAGCAGCTTAGCACAGGGGATCCAAGAGACC. It specifies CASSLAQGIQET. In full, the CDR3 is CASSLAQGIQETQYF. Supplemented by reference TRBV7-6 and TRBJ2-5, the full variable domain reads GAGVSQSPRYKVTKRGQDVALRCDPISGHVSLYWYRQALGQGPEFLTYFNYEAQQDKSGLPNDRFSAERPEGSISTLTIQRTEQRDSAMYRCASSLAQGIQETQYFGPGTRLLVL.

This clone turned up a few times. Read data end 3 residues before the CDR3 end; the end is taken from the germline J gene. This chain joins TRBV7-2 and TRBJ1-1, with D possibly being TRBD1 (6 bases). Per germline, CDR1 SGHTA and CDR2 FQGNSA. V gave up 5 bases and J gave up 4 bases, with 17 bases separating them. The CDR3 has 15 residues. Incomplete CDR3 DNA: TGTGCCAGCAGCGAACGGACAGAACCCTTCACTGAA. Translating it yields CASSERTEPFTE. The entire CDR3 protein reads CASSERTEPFTEAFF.

This clone has at least ten counts. The read falls 3 residues short of the CDR3 end, and the missing part is taken from the germline J gene. The chain is built from TRBV9 and TRBJ2-1; 12 nucleotides match TRBD2. Germline trimming cut 4 bases from V and 9 bases from J; bases unmatched to any gene: 8. Germline V gene data show CDR1 as SGDLS and CDR2 as YYNGEE. This CDR3 has 15 residues. This CDR3 reads CASSPLAGGLSEQFF. The covered CDR3 bases are TGTGCCAGCAGCCCGCTAGCGGGAGGGCTGAGTGAG.

As to this clone: The read stops 3 residues short of the end of the CDR3; the missing end is completed from the germline J gene. The chain combines TRBV18 with TRBJ2-3; 7 positions match TRBD1. The CDR3 is made up of 14 amino acids. V dropped 4 bases and J dropped 5; count of bases not matched to a gene: 6. Germline-derived CDR1 and CDR2 are KGHSH and LQKENI. CDR3 residues: CASSQQGIGDTQYF. The sequenced part of the CDR3 DNA is TGTGCCAGCTCACAACAGGGGATCGGAGATACG.

This clone has a count of ten or more. The read terminates 3 residues ahead of where the CDR3 ends, so the germline J gene completes it. The V gene is TRBV5-4, the J gene TRBJ2-3, with D maybe TRBD1 (6 bases). The CDR3 is 15 residues long. Per the germline V gene, CDR1 is SGHNT and CDR2 is YYREEE (reference sequence). The V gene lost 4 bases and the J gene lost 3 bases, with 15 bases spanning the gap. The CDR3 bases that were read are TGTGCCAGCAGCCGGGACACTCAACCGACAGATACG. It translates to CASSRDTQPTDT. The entire CDR3 protein is CASSRDTQPTDTQYF.

This clone was seen ten or more times. The CDR3 end is not reached by the read, which stops 3 residues before it; the germline J gene fills it in. J is TRBJ2-3 and V is TRBV6-2 or TRBV6-3; a possible D gene is TRBD2 (6 bases). The V gene lost 7 bases and the J gene lost 0 bases, with 14 bases spanning the gap. This CDR3 comprises 15 residues. The germline CDR1 and CDR2 sequences are MNHEY and SVGEGT. CDR3 amino acids: CASTNSGTSTDTQYF. The covered CDR3 bases are TGTGCCAGCACCAATAGCGGTACTAGCACAGATACG.

This clone has a count of ten or more. The CDR3 end is not reached by the read, which stops 3 residues before it; the germline J gene fills it in. The V gene is TRBV20-1, the J gene TRBJ2-7, with TRBD1 matching 8 bases. Germline V gives CDR1 DFQATT, CDR2 SNEGSKA (reference sequence). The CDR3 totals 17 residues. V lost 0 bases, J lost 5 bases, and 15 bases stayed unmatched. The sequenced part of the CDR3 DNA is TGCAGTGCTAGAGATCTGCGTCAGGGGGCGCAATCAAACGAG. Its protein is CSARDLRQGAQSNE. The entire CDR3 reads CSARDLRQGAQSNEQYF.

Worth noting for this clone: The read gets to within 3 residues of the CDR3 end, and the germline J gene fills in the rest. The rearrangement links TRBV6-1 to TRBJ2-7; tentatively, D is TRBD2 (5 bases). Trimming cost V 4 bases and J 3 bases, with 16 bases left between them. The CDR3 consists of 15 residues. Germline CDR1 MNHNS, CDR2 SASEGT. The CDR3: CASSGLATPLYEQYF. CDR3 bases read: TGTGCCAGCAGTGGCCTAGCAACTCCACTCTACGAG.

This clone was detected a few times. The read halts 3 residues ahead of the CDR3 end, with the missing end drawn from the germline J gene. The chain carries TRBV11-2 and TRBJ1-5; D not resolved. V lost 0 bases, J lost 4 bases, and 4 bases lay in between. The CDR3 is 13 residues long. Germline lookup yields CDR1 SGHAT and CDR2 FQNNGV. The part of the CDR3 DNA that was read is TGTGCCAGCAGCTTAGAACAGAATCAGCCC. As protein: CASSLEQNQP. The whole CDR3 reads CASSLEQNQPQHF. The entire variable domain, with the rest obtained from reference TRBV11-2 and TRBJ1-5, is as follows: EAGVAQSPRYKIIEKRQSVAFWCNPISGHATLYWYQQILGQGPKLLIQFQNNGVVDDSQLPKDRFSAERLKGVDSTLKIQPAKLEDSAVYLCASSLEQNQPQHFGDGTRLSIL.

Only a few counts were recorded for this clone. The read is 3 residues too short to cover the CDR3 end, so that end is filled in from the germline J gene. The V call is TRBV2, the J call TRBJ2-1; tentatively, D is TRBD2 (6 bases). The germline gives CDR1 SNHLY, CDR2 FYNNEI. Trimming stripped 6 bases from V and 4 bases from J, with 13 bases between. The CDR3 length is 14 residues. The CDR3 bases that were read are TGTGCCAGCAGCGACCCGGGACTTTACAATGAG. Its protein is CASSDPGLYNE. The full-length CDR3 reads as CASSDPGLYNEQFF. Using reference TRBV2 and TRBJ2-1 for the parts outside the CDR3, the full variable domain is EPEVTQTPSHQVTQMGQEVILRCVPISNHLYFYWYRQILGQKVEFLVSFYNNEISEKSEIFDDQFSVERPDGSNFTLKIRSTKLEDSAMYFCASSDPGLYNEQFFGPGTRLTVL.